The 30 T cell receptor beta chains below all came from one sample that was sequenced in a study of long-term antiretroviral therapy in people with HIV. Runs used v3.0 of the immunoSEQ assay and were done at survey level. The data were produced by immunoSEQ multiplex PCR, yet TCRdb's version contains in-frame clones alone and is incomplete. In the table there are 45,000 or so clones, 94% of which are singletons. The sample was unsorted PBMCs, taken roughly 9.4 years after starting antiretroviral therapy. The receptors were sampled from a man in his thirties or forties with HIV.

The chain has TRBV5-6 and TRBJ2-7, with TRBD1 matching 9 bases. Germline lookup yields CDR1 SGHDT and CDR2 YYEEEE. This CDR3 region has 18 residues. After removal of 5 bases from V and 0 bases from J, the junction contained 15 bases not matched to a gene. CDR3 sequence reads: CASRVFRTGGGSSYEQYV. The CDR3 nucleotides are TGTGCCAGCAGGGTCTTTCGAACAGGGGGCGGCAGCTCCTACGAGCAGTACGTC.

CDR3 protein: CASSSLQGINYGYTF. For the CDR3, the DNA is TGTGCCAGCAGCTCCCTACAGGGGATTAACTATGGCTACACCTTC. The chain is built from TRBV5-4 and TRBJ1-2, with 7 bases that match TRBD1. Germline CDR1 reads SGHNT; CDR2 reads YYREEE (reference sequence). The trim removed 3 bases at V and 1 base at J, leaving 6 bases unmatched. The CDR3 has 15 residues.

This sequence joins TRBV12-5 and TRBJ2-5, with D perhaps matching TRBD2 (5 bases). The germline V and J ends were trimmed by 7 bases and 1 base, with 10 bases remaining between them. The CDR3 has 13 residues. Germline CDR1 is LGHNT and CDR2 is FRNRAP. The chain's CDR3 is CASVPDFQETQYF. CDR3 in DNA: TGTGCTAGTGTCCCGGACTTCCAAGAGACCCAGTACTTC.

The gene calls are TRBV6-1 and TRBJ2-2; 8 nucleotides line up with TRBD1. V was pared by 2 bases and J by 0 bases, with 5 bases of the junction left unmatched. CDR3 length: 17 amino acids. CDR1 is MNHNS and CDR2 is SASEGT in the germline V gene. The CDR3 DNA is TGTGCCAGCAGTGAACCGACAGGGGTCGCGAACACCGGGGAGCTGTTTTTT. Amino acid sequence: CASSEPTGVANTGELFF.

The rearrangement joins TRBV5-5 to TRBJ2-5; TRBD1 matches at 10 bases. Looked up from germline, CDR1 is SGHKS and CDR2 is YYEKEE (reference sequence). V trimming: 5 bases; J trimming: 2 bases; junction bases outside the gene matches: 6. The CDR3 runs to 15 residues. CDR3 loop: CASSLTGQGQETQYF. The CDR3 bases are TGTGCCAGCAGTCTAACGGGACAGGGGCAAGAGACCCAGTACTTC.

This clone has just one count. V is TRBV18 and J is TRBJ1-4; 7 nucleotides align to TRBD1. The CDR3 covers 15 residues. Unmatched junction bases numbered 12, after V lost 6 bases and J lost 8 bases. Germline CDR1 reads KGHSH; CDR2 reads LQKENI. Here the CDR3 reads CASSPRQGREEKLFF. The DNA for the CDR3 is TGTGCCAGCTCCCCCAGACAGGGTCGAGAAGAAAAACTGTTTTTT.

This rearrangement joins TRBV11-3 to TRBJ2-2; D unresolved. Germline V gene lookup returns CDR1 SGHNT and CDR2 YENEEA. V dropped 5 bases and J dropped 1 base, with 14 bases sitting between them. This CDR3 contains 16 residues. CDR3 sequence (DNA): TGTGCCAGCAGCCCGCCTGATCGACAGAACACCGGGGAGCTGTTTTTT. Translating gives CASSPPDRQNTGELFF.

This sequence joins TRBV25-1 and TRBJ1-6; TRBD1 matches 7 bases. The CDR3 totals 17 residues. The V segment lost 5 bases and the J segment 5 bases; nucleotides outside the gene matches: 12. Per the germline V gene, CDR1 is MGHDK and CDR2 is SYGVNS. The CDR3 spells CASSWGTATYNNSPLHF. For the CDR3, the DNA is TGTGCCAGCAGTTGGGGGACAGCGACGTACAATAATTCACCCCTCCACTTT.

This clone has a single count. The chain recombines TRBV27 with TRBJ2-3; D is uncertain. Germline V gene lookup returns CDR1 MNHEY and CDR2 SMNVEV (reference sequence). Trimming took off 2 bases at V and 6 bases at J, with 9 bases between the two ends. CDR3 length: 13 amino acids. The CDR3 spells CASSLKVRDTQYF. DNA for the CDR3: TGTGCCAGCAGTTTAAAAGTACGTGATACGCAGTATTTT.

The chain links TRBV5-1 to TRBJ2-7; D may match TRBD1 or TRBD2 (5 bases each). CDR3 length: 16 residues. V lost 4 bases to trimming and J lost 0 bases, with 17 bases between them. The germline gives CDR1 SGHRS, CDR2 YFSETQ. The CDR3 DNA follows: TGCGCCAGCAGCGGGAGCCGGGACCTCATCTCCTACGAGCAGTACTTC. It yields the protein CASSGSRDLISYEQYF.

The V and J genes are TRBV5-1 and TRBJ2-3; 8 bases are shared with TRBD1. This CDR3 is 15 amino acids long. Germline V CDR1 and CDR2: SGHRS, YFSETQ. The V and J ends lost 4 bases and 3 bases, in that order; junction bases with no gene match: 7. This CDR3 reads CASSTGQGGTDTQYF. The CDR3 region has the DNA TGCGCCAGCAGCACCGGACAGGGTGGTACAGATACGCAGTATTTT.

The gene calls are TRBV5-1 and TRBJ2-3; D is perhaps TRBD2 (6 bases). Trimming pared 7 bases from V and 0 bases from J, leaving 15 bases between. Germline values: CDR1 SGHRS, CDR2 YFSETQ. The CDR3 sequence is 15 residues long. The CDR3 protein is CASGTLLASTDTQYF. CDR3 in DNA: TGCGCCAGCGGCACACTGCTAGCGAGCACAGATACGCAGTATTTT.

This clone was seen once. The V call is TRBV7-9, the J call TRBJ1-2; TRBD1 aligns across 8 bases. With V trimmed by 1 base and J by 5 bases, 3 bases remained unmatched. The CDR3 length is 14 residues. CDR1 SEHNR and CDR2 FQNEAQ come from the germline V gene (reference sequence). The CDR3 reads CASSLVQGAYGYTF. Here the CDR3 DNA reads TGTGCCAGCAGCTTAGTTCAGGGGGCGTATGGCTACACCTTC. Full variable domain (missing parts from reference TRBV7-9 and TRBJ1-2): DTGVSQNPRHKITKRGQNVTFRCDPISEHNRLYWYRQTLGQGPEFLTYFQNEAQLEKSRLLSDRFSAERPKGSFSTLEIQRTEQGDSAMYLCASSLVQGAYGYTFGSGTRLTVV.

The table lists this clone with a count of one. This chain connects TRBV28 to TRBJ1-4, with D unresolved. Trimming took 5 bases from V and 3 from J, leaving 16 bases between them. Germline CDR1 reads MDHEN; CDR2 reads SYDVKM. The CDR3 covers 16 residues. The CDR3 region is CASSGSFGRPNEKLFF. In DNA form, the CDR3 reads TGTGCCAGCAGTGGTTCGTTCGGGCGTCCTAATGAAAAACTGTTTTTT.

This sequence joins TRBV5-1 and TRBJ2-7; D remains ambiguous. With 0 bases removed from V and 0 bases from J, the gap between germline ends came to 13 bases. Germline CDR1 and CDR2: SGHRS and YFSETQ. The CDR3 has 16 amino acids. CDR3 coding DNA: TGCGCCAGCAGCTTGGCCGTCAGCCAGAGCTCCTACGAGCAGTACTTC. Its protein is CASSLAVSQSSYEQYF. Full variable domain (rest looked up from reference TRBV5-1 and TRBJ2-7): KAGVTQTPRYLIKTRGQQVTLSCSPISGHRSVSWYQQTPGQGLQFLFEYFSETQRNKGNFPGRFSGRQFSNSRSEMNVSTLELGDSALYLCASSLAVSQSSYEQYFGPGTRLTVT.

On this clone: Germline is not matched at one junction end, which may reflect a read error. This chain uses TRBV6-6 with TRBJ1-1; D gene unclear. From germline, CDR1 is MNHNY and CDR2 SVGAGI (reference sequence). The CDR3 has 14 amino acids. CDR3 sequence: CASSYYRTGTEAFF. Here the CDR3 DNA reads TGTGCCAGCAGCTACTATCGGACGGGCACTGAAGCTTTCTTT.

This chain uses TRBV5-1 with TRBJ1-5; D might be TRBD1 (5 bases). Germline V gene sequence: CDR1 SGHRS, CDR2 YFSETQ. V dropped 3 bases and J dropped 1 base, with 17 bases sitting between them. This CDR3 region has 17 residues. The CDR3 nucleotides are TGCGCCAGCAGCTCCCATGTCAGGGTTAGGAGCAATCAGCCCCAGCATTTT. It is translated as CASSSHVRVRSNQPQHF.

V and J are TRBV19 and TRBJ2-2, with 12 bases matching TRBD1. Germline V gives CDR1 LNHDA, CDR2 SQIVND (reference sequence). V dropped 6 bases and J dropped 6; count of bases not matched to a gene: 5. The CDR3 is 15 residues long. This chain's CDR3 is CASRTGTGGSGELFF. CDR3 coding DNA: TGTGCCAGTAGGACGGGGACAGGGGGCTCCGGGGAGCTGTTTTTT. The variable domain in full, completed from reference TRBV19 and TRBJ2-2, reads DGGITQSPKYLFRKEGQNVTLSCEQNLNHDAMYWYRQDPGQGLRLIYYSQIVNDFQKGDIAEGYSVSREKKESFPLTVTSAQKNPTAFYLCASRTGTGGSGELFFGEGSRLTVL.

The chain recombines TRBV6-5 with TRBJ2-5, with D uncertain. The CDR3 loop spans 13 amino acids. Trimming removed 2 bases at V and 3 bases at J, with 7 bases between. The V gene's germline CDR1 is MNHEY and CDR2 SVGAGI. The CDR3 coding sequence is TGTGCCAGCAGTTACGGAACGGAAGAGACCCAGTACTTC. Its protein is CASSYGTEETQYF.

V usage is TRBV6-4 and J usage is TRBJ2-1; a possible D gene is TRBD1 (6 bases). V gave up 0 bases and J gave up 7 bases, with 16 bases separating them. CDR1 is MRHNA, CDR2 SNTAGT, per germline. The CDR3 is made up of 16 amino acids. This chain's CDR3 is CASSDSRGGEVNEQFF. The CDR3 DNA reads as TGTGCCAGCAGTGACTCGAGAGGGGGTGAAGTAAATGAGCAGTTCTTC.

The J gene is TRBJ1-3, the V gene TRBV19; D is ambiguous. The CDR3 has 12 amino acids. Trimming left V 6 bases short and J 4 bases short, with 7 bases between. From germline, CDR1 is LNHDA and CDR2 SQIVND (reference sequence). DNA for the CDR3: TGTGCCAGTAGGACCTCAGGAAACACCATATATTTT. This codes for CASRTSGNTIYF.

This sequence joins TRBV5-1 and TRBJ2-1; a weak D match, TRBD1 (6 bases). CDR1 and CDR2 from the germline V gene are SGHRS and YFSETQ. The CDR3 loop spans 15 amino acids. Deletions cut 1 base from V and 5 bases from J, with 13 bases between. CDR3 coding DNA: TGCGCCAGCAGCTTGTCCGGACAGATCAACAATGAGCAGTTCTTC. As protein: CASSLSGQINNEQFF.

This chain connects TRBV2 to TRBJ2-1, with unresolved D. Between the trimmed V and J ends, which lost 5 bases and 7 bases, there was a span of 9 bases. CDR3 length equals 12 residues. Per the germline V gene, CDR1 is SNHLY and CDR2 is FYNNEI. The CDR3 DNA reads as TGTGCCAGCAGTTTCTTTAGGAATGAGCAGTTCTTC. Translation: CASSFFRNEQFF.

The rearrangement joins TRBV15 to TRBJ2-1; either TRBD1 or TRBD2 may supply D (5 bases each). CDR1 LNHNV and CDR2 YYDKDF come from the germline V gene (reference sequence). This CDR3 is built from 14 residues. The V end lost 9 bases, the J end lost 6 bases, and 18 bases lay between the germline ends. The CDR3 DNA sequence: TGTGCCACGAGGACCCTCGAGGGGTTCAATGAGCAGTTCTTC. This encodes CATRTLEGFNEQFF.

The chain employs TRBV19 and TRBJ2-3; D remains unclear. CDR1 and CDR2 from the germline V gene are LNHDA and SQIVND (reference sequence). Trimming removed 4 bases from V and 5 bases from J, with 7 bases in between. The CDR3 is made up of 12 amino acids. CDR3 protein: CASSTPGDTQYF. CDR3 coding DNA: TGTGCCAGTAGTACCCCGGGAGATACGCAGTATTTT.

CDR3 sequence: CASSEWDKGPSNYGYTF. The CDR3 DNA sequence: TGTGCCAGCAGTGAATGGGATAAGGGCCCGTCTAACTATGGCTACACCTTC. The genes are TRBV6-1 and TRBJ1-2; D remains ambiguous. Germline loops: CDR1 MNHNS, CDR2 SASEGT. V was trimmed by 2 bases and J by 0 bases, leaving 16 bases between them. CDR3 size: 17 residues.

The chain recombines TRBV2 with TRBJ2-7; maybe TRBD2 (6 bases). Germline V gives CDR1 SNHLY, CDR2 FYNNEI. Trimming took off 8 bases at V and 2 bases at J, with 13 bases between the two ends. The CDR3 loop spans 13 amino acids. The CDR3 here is CASSGRETYEQYV. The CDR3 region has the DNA TGTGCCAGCTCGGGGCGGGAAACCTACGAGCAGTACGTC.

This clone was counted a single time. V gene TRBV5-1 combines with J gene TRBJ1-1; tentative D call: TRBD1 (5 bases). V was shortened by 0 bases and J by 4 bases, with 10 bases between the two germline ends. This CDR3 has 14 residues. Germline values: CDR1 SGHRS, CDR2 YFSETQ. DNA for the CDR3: TGCGCCAGCAGCTTGGCCCTCGGGACCACTGAAGCTTTCTTT. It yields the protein CASSLALGTTEAFF.

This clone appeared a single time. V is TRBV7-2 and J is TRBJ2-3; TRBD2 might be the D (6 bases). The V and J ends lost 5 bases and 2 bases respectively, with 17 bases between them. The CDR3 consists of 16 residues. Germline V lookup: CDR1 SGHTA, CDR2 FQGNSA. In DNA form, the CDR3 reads TGTGCCAGCAGCGCCCTGTTGCGGGGACTCACAGATACGCAGTATTTT. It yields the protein CASSALLRGLTDTQYF.

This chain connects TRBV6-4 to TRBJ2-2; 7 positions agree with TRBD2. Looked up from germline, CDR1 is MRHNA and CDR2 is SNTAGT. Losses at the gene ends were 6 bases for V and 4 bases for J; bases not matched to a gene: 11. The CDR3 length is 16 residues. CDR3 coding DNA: TGTGCCAGCAGATGGGGGACTACAACCTGCACCGGGGAGCTGTTTTTT. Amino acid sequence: CASRWGTTTCTGELFF.